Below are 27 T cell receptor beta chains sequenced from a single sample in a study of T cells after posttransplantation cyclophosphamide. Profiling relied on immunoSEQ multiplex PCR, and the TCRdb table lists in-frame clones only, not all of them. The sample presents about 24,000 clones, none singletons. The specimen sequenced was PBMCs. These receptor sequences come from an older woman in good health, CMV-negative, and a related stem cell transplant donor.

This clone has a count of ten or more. CDR3 residues: CASRADGNNQPQHF. For the CDR3, the DNA is TGTGCCAGCAGGGCCGACGGGAACAATCAGCCCCAGCATTTT. The genes are TRBV2 and TRBJ1-5; D unresolved. The CDR3 runs to 14 residues. With 6 bases removed from V and 3 bases from J, the gap between germline ends came to 12 bases. From germline, CDR1 is SNHLY and CDR2 FYNNEI.

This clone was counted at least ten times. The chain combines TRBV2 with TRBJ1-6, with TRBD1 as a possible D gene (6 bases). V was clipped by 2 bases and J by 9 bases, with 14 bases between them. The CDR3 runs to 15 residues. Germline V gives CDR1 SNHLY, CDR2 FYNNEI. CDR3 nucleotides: TGTGCCAGCAGTGAATTGCAGGGGCTAAGTTCACCCCTCCACTTT. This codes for CASSELQGLSSPLHF.

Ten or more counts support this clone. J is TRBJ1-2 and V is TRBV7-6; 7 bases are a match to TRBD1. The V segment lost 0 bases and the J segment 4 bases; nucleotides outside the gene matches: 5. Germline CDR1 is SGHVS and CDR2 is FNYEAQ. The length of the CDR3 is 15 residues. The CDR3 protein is CASSLATGFTYGYTF. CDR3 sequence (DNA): TGTGCCAGCAGCTTAGCGACAGGGTTCACCTATGGCTACACCTTC.

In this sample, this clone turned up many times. The DNA for the CDR3 is TGTGCCAGTAGTTTCGTTCAACGGGGGGCGCGACGTTCACCCCTCCACTTT. This sequence encodes CASSFVQRGARRSPLHF. This rearrangement joins TRBV19 to TRBJ1-6, with D possibly being TRBD1 (6 bases). CDR1 is LNHDA and CDR2 is SQIVND in the germline V gene (reference sequence). Trimming left V 5 bases short and J 9 bases short, with 23 bases between. The CDR3 contains 17 residues.

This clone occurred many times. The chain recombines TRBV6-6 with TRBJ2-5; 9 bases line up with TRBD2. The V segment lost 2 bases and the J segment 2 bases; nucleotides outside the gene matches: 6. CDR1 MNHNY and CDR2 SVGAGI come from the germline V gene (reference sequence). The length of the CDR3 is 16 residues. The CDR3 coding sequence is TGTGCCAGCAGTTACGGGGCTAGCGGGAAACAAGAGACCCAGTACTTC. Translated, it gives CASSYGASGKQETQYF.

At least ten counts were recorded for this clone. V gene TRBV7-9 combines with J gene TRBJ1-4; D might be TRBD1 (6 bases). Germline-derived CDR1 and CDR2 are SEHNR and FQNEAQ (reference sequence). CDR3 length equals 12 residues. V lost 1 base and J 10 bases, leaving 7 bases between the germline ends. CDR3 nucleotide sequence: TGTGCCAGCAGCTTAGAACAGGGAAAACTGTTTTTT. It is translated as CASSLEQGKLFF.

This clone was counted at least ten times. The CDR3 protein is CASSNDRGANYGYTF. CDR3 bases: TGTGCCAGCAGCAACGACAGGGGAGCTAACTATGGCTACACCTTC. The gene calls are TRBV5-4 and TRBJ1-2; TRBD1 aligns across 8 bases. CDR3 length: 15 residues. The V and J ends lost 4 bases and 0 bases, in that order; junction bases with no gene match: 5. From germline, CDR1 is SGHNT and CDR2 YYREEE (reference sequence).

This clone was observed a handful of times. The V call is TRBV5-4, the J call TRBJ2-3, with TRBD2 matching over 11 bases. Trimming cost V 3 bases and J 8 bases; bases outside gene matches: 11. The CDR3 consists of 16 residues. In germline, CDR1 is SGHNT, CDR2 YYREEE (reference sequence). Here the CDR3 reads CASSWGSGGAGATQYF. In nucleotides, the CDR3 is TGTGCCAGCAGCTGGGGTAGCGGGGGGGCCGGGGCTACGCAGTATTTT.

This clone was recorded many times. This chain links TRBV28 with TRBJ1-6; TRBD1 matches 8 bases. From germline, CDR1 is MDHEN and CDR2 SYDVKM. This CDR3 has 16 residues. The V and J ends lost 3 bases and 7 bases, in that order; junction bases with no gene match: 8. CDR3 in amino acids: CASSFPTGDGNSPLHF. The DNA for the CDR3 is TGTGCCAGCAGTTTCCCGACAGGGGACGGGAATTCACCCCTCCACTTT.

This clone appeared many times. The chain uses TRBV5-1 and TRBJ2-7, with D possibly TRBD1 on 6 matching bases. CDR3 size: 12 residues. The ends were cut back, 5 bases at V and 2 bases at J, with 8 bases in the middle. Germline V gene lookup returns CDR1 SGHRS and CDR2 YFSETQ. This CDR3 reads CASRQGAYEQYF. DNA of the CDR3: TGCGCCAGCAGACAGGGAGCCTACGAGCAGTACTTC. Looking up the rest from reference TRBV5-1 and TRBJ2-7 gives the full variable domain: KAGVTQTPRYLIKTRGQQVTLSCSPISGHRSVSWYQQTPGQGLQFLFEYFSETQRNKGNFPGRFSGRQFSNSRSEMNVSTLELGDSALYLCASRQGAYEQYFGPGTRLTVT.

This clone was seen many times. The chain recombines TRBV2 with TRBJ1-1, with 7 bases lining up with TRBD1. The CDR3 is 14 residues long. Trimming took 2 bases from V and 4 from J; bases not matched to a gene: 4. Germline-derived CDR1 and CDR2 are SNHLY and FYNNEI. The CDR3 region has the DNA TGTGCCAGCAGTGAATCAGGGGGGATCACTGAAGCTTTCTTT. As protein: CASSESGGITEAFF.

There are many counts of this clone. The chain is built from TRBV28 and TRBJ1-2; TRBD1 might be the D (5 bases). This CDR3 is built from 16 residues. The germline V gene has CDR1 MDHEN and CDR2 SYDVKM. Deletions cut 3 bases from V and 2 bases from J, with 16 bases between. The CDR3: CASSFPQGGTNYGYTF. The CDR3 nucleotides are TGTGCCAGCAGTTTCCCGCAGGGAGGGACCAACTATGGCTACACCTTC.

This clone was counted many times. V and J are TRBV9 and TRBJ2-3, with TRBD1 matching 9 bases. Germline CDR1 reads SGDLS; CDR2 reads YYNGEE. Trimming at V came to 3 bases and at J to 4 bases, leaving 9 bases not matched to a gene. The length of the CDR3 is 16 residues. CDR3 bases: TGTGCCAGCAGCGCGCAAGGGACAGGGAAACCAGATACGCAGTATTTT. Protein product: CASSAQGTGKPDTQYF.

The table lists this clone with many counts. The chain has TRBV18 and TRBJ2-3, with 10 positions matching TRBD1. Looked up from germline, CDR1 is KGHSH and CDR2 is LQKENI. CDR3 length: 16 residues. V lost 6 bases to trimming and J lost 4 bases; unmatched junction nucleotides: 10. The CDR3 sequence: CASSRATGQGSDTQYF. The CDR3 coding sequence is TGTGCCAGCTCGCGGGCGACGGGACAGGGGTCAGATACGCAGTATTTT.

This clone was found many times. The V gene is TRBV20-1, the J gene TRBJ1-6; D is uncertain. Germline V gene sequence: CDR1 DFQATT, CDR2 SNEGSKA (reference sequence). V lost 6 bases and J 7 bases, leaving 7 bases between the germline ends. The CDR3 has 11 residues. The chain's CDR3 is CSAGGNSPLHF. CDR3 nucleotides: TGCAGTGCCGGCGGCAATTCACCCCTCCACTTT.

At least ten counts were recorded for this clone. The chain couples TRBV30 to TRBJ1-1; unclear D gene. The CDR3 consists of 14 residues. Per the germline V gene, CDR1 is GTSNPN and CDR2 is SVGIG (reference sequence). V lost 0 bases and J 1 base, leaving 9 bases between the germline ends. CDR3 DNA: TGTGCCTGGAGTGTACCGGAGGCGAACACTGAAGCTTTCTTT. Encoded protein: CAWSVPEANTEAFF.

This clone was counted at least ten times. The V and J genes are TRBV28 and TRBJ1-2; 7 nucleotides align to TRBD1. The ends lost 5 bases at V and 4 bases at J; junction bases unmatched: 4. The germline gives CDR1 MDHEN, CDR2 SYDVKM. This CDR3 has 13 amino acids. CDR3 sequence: CASSPDRTYGYTF. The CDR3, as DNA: TGTGCCAGCAGTCCGGACAGGACCTATGGCTACACCTTC.

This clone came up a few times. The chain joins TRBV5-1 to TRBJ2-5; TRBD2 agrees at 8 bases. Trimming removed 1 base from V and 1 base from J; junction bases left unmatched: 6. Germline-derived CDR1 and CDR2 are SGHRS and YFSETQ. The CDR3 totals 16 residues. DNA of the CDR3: TGCGCCAGCAGCTTGTGGCCAGCGGGGGCCCAAGAGACCCAGTACTTC. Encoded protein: CASSLWPAGAQETQYF.

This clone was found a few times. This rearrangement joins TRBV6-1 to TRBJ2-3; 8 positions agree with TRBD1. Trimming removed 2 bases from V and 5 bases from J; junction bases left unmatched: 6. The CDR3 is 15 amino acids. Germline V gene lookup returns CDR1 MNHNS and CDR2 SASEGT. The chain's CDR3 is CASSEPGGAGDTQYF. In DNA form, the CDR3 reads TGTGCCAGCAGTGAACCAGGGGGCGCGGGAGATACGCAGTATTTT.

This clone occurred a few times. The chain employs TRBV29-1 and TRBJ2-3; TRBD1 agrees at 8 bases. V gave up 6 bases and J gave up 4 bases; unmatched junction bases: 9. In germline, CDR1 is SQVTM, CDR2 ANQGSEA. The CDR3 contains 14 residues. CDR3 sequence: CSVTTQGGADTQYF. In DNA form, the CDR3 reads TGCAGCGTCACCACACAGGGGGGAGCAGATACGCAGTATTTT.

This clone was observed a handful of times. The CDR3 region is CASSQYTSGASYQETQYF. The CDR3 DNA sequence: TGCGCCAGCAGCCAATATACTAGCGGGGCGTCGTACCAAGAGACCCAGTACTTC. The chain employs TRBV4-3 and TRBJ2-5, with 10 bases lining up with TRBD2. The germline V gene encodes CDR1 LGHNA and CDR2 YSLEER. There are 18 residues in the CDR3. V lost 2 bases to trimming and J lost 0 bases; unmatched junction nucleotides: 9.

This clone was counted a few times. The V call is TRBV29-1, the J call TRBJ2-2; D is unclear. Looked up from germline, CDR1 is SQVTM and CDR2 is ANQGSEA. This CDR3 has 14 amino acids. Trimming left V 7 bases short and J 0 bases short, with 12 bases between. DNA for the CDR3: TGCAGCGCCCGTGTTTCCGCGAACACCGGGGAGCTGTTTTTT. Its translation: CSARVSANTGELFF.

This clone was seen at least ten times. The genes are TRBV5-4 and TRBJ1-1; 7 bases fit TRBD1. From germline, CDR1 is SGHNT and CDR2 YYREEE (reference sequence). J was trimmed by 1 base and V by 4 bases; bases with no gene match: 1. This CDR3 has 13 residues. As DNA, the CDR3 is TGTGCCAGCAGCCGGGACAGGAACACTGAAGCTTTCTTT. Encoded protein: CASSRDRNTEAFF.

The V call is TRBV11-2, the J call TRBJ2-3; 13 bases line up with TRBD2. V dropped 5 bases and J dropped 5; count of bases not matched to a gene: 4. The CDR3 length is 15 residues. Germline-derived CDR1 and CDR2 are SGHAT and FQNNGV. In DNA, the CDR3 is TGTGCCAGCAGCCGAGGACTAGCGGGGGTAGATACGCAGTATTTT. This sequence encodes CASSRGLAGVDTQYF.

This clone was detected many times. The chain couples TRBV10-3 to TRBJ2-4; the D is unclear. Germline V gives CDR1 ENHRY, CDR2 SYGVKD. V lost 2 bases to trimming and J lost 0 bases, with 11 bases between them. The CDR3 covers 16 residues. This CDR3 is CAISEEARLAKNIQYF. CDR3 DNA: TGTGCCATCAGTGAGGAGGCGCGGTTAGCCAAAAACATTCAGTACTTC.

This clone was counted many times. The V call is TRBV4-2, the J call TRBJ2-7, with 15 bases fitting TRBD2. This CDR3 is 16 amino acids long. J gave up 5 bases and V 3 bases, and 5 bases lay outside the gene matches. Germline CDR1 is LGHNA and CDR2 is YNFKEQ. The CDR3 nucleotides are TGTGCCAGCAGCCAGTGGACTAGCGGGAGGGCCAACGAGCAGTACTTC. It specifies CASSQWTSGRANEQYF.

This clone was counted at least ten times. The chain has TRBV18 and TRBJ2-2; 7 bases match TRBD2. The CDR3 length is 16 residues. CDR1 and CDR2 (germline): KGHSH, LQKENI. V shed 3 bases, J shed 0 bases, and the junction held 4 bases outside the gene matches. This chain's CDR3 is CASSPIAGTNTGELFF. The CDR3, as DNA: TGTGCCAGCTCACCGATAGCGGGCACGAACACCGGGGAGCTGTTTTTT.